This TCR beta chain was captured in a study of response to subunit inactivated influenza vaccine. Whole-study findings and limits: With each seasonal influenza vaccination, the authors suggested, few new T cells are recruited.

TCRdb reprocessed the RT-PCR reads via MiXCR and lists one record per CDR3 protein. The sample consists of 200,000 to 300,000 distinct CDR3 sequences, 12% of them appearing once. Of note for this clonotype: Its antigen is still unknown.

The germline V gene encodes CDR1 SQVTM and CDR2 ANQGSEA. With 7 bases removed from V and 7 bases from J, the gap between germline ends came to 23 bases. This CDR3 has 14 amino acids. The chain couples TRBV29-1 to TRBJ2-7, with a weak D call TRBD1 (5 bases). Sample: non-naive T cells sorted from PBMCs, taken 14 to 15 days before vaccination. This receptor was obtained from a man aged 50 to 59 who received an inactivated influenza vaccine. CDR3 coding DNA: TGCAGCGCCGAAGACAGTTTTCCTGGCGGAGAGCAGTACTTC. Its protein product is CSAEDSFPGGEQYF.